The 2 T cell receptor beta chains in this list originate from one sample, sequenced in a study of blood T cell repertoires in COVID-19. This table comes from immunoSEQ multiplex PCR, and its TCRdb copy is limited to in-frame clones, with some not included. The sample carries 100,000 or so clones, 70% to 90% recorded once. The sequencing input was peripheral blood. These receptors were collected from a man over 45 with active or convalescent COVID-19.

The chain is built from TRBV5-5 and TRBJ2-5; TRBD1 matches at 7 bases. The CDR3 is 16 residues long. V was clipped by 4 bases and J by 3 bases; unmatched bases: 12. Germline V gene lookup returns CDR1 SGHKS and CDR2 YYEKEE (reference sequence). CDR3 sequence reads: CASSGDPTGTEETQYF. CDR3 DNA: TGTGCCAGCAGCGGTGACCCTACCGGGACAGAAGAGACCCAGTACTTC.

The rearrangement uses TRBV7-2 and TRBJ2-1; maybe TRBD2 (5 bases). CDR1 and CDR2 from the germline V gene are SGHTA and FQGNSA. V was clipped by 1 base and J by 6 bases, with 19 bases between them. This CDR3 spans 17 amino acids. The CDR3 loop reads CASSLGFSGRLGNEQFF. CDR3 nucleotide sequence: TGTGCCAGCAGCTTAGGGTTCAGCGGCCGGTTGGGCAATGAGCAGTTCTTC. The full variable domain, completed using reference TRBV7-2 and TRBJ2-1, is GAGVSQSPSNKVTEKGKDVELRCDPISGHTALYWYRQSLGQGLEFLIYFQGNSAPDKSGLPSDRFSAERTGGSVSTLTIQRTQQEDSAVYLCASSLGFSGRLGNEQFFGPGTRLTVL.